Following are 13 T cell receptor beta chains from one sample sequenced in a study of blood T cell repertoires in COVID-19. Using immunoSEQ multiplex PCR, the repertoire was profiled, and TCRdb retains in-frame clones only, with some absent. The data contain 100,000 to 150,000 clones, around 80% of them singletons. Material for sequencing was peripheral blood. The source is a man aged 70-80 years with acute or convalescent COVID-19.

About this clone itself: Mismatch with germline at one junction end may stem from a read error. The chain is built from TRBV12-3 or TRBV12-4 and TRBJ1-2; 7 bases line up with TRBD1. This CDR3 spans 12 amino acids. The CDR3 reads CASSLSTGASLF. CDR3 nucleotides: TGTGCCAGCAGTTTAAGCACAGGGGCGTCGTTATTC.

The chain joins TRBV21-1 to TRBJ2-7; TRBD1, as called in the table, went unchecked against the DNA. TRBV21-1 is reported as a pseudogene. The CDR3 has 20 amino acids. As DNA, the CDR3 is TGTGCCAGCAGCAAATCTCAGTGTTCAAAACAGACCGAACCGTCCTACGAGCAGTACTTC. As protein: CASSKSQCSKQTEPSYEQYF.

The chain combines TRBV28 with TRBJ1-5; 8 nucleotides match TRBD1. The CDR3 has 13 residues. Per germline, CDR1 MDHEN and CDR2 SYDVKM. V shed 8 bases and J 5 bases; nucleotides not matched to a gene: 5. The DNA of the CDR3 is TGTGCCAGCTTCGGACAGGGATATCAGCCCCAGCATTTT. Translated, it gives CASFGQGYQPQHF.

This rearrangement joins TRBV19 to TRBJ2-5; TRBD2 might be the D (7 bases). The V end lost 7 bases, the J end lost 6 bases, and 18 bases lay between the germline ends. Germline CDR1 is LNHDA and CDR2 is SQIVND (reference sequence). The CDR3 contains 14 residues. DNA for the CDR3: TGTGCCAGTAAAGAACCCGGGGGGACACAGACCCAGTACTTC. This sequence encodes CASKEPGGTQTQYF.

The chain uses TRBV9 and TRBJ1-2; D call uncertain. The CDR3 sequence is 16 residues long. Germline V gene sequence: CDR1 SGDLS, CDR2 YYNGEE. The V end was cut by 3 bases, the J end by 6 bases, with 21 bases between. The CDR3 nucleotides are TGTGCCAGCAGCGCTACATCTCGGGGTTGGTCTGATGGCTACACCTTC. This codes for CASSATSRGWSDGYTF.

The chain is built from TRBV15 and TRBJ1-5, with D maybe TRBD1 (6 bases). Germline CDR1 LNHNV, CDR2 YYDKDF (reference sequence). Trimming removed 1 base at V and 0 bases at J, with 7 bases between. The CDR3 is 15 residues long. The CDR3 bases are TGTGCCACCAGCAGAGGACAGGATAGCAATCAGCCCCAGCATTTT. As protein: CATSRGQDSNQPQHF.

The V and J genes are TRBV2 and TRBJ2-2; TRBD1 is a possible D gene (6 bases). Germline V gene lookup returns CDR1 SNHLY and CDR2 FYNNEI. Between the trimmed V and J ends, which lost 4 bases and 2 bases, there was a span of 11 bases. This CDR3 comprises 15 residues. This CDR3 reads CASSGTVVNTGELFF. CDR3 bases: TGTGCCAGCAGTGGGACAGTGGTTAACACCGGGGAGCTGTTTTTT. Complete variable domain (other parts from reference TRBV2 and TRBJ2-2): EPEVTQTPSHQVTQMGQEVILRCVPISNHLYFYWYRQILGQKVEFLVSFYNNEISEKSEIFDDQFSVERPDGSNFTLKIRSTKLEDSAMYFCASSGTVVNTGELFFGEGSRLTVL.

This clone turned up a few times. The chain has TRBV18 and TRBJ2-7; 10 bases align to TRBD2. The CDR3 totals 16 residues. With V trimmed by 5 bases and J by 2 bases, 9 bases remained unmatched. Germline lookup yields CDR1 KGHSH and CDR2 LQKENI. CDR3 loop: CASSRASGGLTYEQYF. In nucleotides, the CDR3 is TGTGCCAGCTCAAGGGCTAGCGGGGGTCTTACCTACGAGCAGTACTTC.

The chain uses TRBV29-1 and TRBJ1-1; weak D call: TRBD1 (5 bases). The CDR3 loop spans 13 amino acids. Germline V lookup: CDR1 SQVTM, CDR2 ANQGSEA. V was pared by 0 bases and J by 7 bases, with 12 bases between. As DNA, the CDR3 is TGCAGCGTTGAAGATCTTAACAGGCTTGAAGCTTTCTTT. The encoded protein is CSVEDLNRLEAFF.

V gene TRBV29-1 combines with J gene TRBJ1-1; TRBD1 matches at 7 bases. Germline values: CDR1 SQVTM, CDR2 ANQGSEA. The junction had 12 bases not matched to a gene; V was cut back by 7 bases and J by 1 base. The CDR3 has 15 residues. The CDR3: CSGQVGTVGNTEAFF. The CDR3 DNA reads TGCAGCGGCCAGGTAGGGACAGTCGGGAACACTGAAGCTTTCTTT.

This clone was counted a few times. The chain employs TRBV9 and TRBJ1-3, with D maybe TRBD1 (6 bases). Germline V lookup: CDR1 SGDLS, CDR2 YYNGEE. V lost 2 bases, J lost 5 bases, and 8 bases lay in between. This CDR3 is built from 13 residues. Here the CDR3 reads CASSVGDRNTIYF. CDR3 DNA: TGTGCCAGCAGCGTTGGGGACAGAAACACCATATATTTT.

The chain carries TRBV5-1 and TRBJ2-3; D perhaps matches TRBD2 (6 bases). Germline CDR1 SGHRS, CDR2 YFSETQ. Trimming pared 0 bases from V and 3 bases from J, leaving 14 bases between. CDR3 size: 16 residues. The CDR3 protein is CASSLEPGDVTDTQYF. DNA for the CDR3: TGCGCCAGCAGCTTGGAGCCGGGGGACGTGACAGATACGCAGTATTTT.

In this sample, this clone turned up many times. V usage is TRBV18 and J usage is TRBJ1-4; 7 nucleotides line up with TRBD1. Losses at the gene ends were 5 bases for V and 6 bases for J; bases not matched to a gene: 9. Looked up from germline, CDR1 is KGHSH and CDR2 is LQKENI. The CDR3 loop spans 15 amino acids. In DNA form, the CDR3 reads TGTGCCAGCTCAGATCCAGGGGGTCGGGATGAAAAACTGTTTTTT. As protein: CASSDPGGRDEKLFF.